Below, one T cell receptor beta chain is given with its context. Patients in Seattle were enrolled during active infection, then followed longitudinally. The data originate from a study of blood T cell repertoires in COVID-19. Across the study: The samples span acute and convalescent COVID-19 from the United States, Italy and Spain. In each case, the material was cDNA or gDNA derived from T cells, B-cell-depleted T cells, or PBMCs.

CDR3 size: 13 residues. CDR1 is SGHRS and CDR2 is YFSETQ in the germline V gene. The V end lost 4 bases, the J end lost 3 bases, and 8 bases lay between the germline ends. In the original workflow: Amplified reference gene primers provided the basis for estimating nucleated cell counts. The method was immunoSEQ multiplex PCR; TCRdb's version includes in-frame clones alone and lacks a portion of them. Clone size and V and J calls were adopted from that table, with D and trimming inferred from the DNA. The sample contains about 350,000 clones, about nine tenths of which appear only once. The chain employs TRBV5-1 and TRBJ2-1; the D gene is possibly TRBD1 (6 bases). This clonotype originated in a woman aged 60-70 years with COVID-19, enrolled during active disease. The sample comprised peripheral blood. The chain's CDR3 is CASSVTGYNEQFF. As DNA, the CDR3 is TGCGCCAGCAGCGTGACAGGCTACAATGAGCAGTTCTTC.